These T cell receptor beta chains were read from a single sample in a study of regulatory T cells in long-lasting Graves disease. TCRdb redid the calling of the multiplex PCR reads with MiXCR, one entry per CDR3 protein. The sample shows a few hundred thousand distinct CDR3 sequences, around 24% of them seen only once. Sequenced material: peripheral blood mononuclear cells (PBMCs), taken when the disease was refractory, from a patient treated with antithyroid drugs. These receptors were taken from a female donor with Graves disease. CDR3s include the opening cysteine and the closing phenylalanine or tryptophan. D genes are given only for firm matches. The size entry is marked missing in some rows and otherwise reads once, few, many or a size class.

d_call: TRBD1
clone_size: -
j_call: TRBJ2-2
v_call: TRBV18
cdr3_aa: CASSFDRGVGELFF
cdr3_nt: TGTGCCAGCTCATTTGACAGGGGAGTCGGGGAGCTGTTTTTT

d_call: -
clone_size: few
j_call: TRBJ2-3
v_call: TRBV12-3/TRBV12-4
cdr3_aa: CASRQLGTDTQYF
cdr3_nt: TGTGCCAGCAGACAACTAGGCACAGATACGCAGTATTTT

d_call: TRBD1
clone_size: few
j_call: TRBJ2-3
v_call: TRBV6-1
cdr3_aa: CASSDEQGSTDTQYF
cdr3_nt: TGTGCCAGCAGTGATGAACAGGGGAGTACAGATACGCAGTATTTT

d_call: -
clone_size: -
j_call: TRBJ2-3
v_call: TRBV9
cdr3_aa: CASSVSAEPRDTQYF
cdr3_nt: TGTGCCAGCAGCGTATCAGCGGAACCCCGAGATACGCAGTATTTT

d_call: -
clone_size: many
j_call: TRBJ1-1
v_call: TRBV28
cdr3_aa: CASSWGSESGEAFF
cdr3_nt: TGTGCCAGCAGTTGGGGGAGTGAATCCGGGGAAGCTTTCTTT

d_call: -
clone_size: -
j_call: TRBJ2-7
v_call: TRBV9
cdr3_aa: CASSVGGLNEQYF
cdr3_nt: TGTGCCAGCAGCGTAGGGGGACTTAACGAGCAGTACTTC

d_call: TRBD2
clone_size: -
j_call: TRBJ2-4
v_call: TRBV5-1
cdr3_aa: CASSRASGRVESIQYF
cdr3_nt: TGCGCCAGCAGCCGGGCTAGCGGGAGAGTAGAGAGCATTCAGTACTTC

d_call: -
clone_size: few
j_call: TRBJ2-7
v_call: TRBV15
cdr3_aa: CATSRERGSYEQYF
cdr3_nt: TGTGCCACCAGCAGAGAGAGAGGGAGCTACGAGCAGTACTTC

d_call: TRBD1
clone_size: -
j_call: TRBJ2-1
v_call: TRBV9
cdr3_aa: CASSGQPPDEQFF
cdr3_nt: TGTGCCAGCTCGGGACAGCCTCCCGATGAGCAGTTCTTC

d_call: -
clone_size: -
j_call: TRBJ1-4
v_call: TRBV30
cdr3_aa: CAWSVLGPSSNEKLFF
cdr3_nt: TGTGCCTGGAGTGTCCTGGGGCCATCTTCTAATGAAAAACTGTTTTTT

d_call: -
clone_size: -
j_call: TRBJ2-7
v_call: TRBV5-1
cdr3_aa: CASSTTGNNYEQYF
cdr3_nt: TGCGCCAGCAGCACAACCGGGAACAACTACGAGCAGTACTTC

d_call: TRBD1
clone_size: -
j_call: TRBJ1-4
v_call: TRBV6-1
cdr3_aa: CASSPGSRGRHEKLFF
cdr3_nt: TGTGCCAGCAGTCCAGGCTCCAGGGGGCGGCATGAAAAACTGTTTTTT

d_call: -
clone_size: -
j_call: TRBJ1-5
v_call: TRBV7-2
cdr3_aa: CASSLDGVNQPQHF
cdr3_nt: TGTGCCAGCAGCTTAGATGGGGTTAATCAGCCCCAGCATTTT

d_call: -
clone_size: few
j_call: TRBJ1-3
v_call: TRBV13
cdr3_aa: CASSLDGGLSGNTIYF
cdr3_nt: TGTGCCAGCAGCTTAGATGGGGGACTCTCTGGAAACACCATATATTTT

d_call: -
clone_size: few
j_call: TRBJ1-5
v_call: TRBV6-5
cdr3_aa: CASSYSMKISNQPQHF
cdr3_nt: TGTGCCAGCAGTTACTCGATGAAGATTAGCAATCAGCCCCAGCATTTT

d_call: -
clone_size: few
j_call: TRBJ1-1
v_call: TRBV7-2
cdr3_aa: CASSLVVAKRTEAFF
cdr3_nt: TGTGCCAGCAGCTTAGTGGTCGCAAAACGGACTGAAGCTTTCTTT

d_call: -
clone_size: -
j_call: TRBJ2-2
v_call: TRBV3-1
cdr3_aa: CASSPIAESEAGELFF
cdr3_nt: TGTGCCAGCAGTCCCATAGCGGAGTCAGAGGCCGGGGAGCTGTTTTTT

d_call: -
clone_size: -
j_call: TRBJ1-1
v_call: TRBV2
cdr3_aa: CASSEVTGSRAFF
cdr3_nt: TGTGCCAGCAGTGAGGTGACGGGTAGTAGAGCTTTCTTT

d_call: -
clone_size: -
j_call: TRBJ2-2
v_call: TRBV10-3
cdr3_aa: CAIRIQASLNTGELFF
cdr3_nt: TGTGCCATCAGAATCCAGGCTAGCCTGAACACCGGGGAGCTGTTTTTT

d_call: TRBD1
clone_size: -
j_call: TRBJ1-5
v_call: TRBV20-1
cdr3_aa: CSAVAGTGLNQPQHF
cdr3_nt: TGCAGTGCTGTTGCCGGGACAGGGCTCAATCAGCCCCAGCATTTT

d_call: -
clone_size: many
j_call: TRBJ1-2
v_call: TRBV11-1
cdr3_aa: CASSSDTGNGYTF
cdr3_nt: TGTGCCAGCAGCTCGGATACAGGGAATGGCTACACCTTC

d_call: -
clone_size: many
j_call: TRBJ2-5
v_call: TRBV2
cdr3_aa: CASRDGRIQETQYF
cdr3_nt: TGTGCCAGCAGGGATGGACGGATCCAAGAGACCCAGTACTTC

d_call: TRBD2
clone_size: few
j_call: TRBJ2-3
v_call: TRBV19
cdr3_aa: CASGEGGTDTQYF
cdr3_nt: TGTGCCAGTGGGGAGGGCGGCACAGATACGCAGTATTTT

d_call: TRBD2
clone_size: many
j_call: TRBJ2-5
v_call: TRBV20-1
cdr3_aa: CSAHPRLAGKETQYF
cdr3_nt: TGCAGTGCCCACCCACGACTAGCGGGAAAAGAGACCCAGTACTTC

d_call: -
clone_size: many
j_call: TRBJ2-7
v_call: TRBV7-3
cdr3_aa: CASSPADGEQYF
cdr3_nt: TGTGCCAGCAGCCCCGCCGATGGGGAGCAGTACTTC

d_call: -
clone_size: many
j_call: TRBJ2-2
v_call: TRBV28
cdr3_aa: CASSPQRLRSGELFF
cdr3_nt: TGTGCCAGCAGTCCCCAAAGGCTCCGATCTGGGGAGCTGTTTTTT

d_call: TRBD1
clone_size: -
j_call: TRBJ1-1
v_call: TRBV20-1
cdr3_aa: CSAISGTENEAFF
cdr3_nt: TGCAGTGCTATCTCCGGGACAGAAAATGAAGCTTTCTTT

d_call: -
clone_size: few
j_call: TRBJ1-5
v_call: TRBV3-1
cdr3_aa: CASSRLGEPQHF
cdr3_nt: TGTGCCAGCAGCCGCTTAGGGGAGCCCCAGCATTTT

d_call: TRBD1
clone_size: -
j_call: TRBJ2-7
v_call: TRBV18
cdr3_aa: CASSQDRGHFEQYF
cdr3_nt: TGTGCCAGCTCACAGGACAGGGGGCACTTCGAGCAGTACTTC

d_call: -
clone_size: few
j_call: TRBJ2-3
v_call: TRBV6-2/TRBV6-3
cdr3_aa: CASSYSAPTDTQYF
cdr3_nt: TGTGCCAGCAGTTACTCGGCACCCACGGATACGCAGTATTTT

d_call: -
clone_size: once
j_call: TRBJ1-1
v_call: TRBV10-2
cdr3_aa: CASSDRRGSTEAFF
cdr3_nt: TGCGCCAGCAGTGATCGGAGGGGGTCGACTGAAGCTTTCTTT

d_call: TRBD1
clone_size: few
j_call: TRBJ2-7
v_call: TRBV13
cdr3_aa: CASSLGLGTGYIEQYF
cdr3_nt: TGTGCCAGCAGCTTAGGCCTTGGGACAGGGTATATCGAGCAGTACTTC

d_call: TRBD1
clone_size: -
j_call: TRBJ1-4
v_call: TRBV19
cdr3_aa: CASSSRDRVGEKLFF
cdr3_nt: TGTGCCAGTAGTTCCCGGGACAGGGTAGGAGAAAAACTGTTTTTT

d_call: -
clone_size: many
j_call: TRBJ2-5
v_call: TRBV2
cdr3_aa: CASDRGGQETQYF
cdr3_nt: TGTGCCAGCGACCGCGGAGGGCAAGAGACCCAGTACTTC

d_call: -
clone_size: -
j_call: TRBJ2-1
v_call: TRBV20-1
cdr3_aa: CSASGDNEQFF
cdr3_nt: TGCAGTGCTTCTGGGGACAATGAGCAGTTCTTC

d_call: TRBD1
clone_size: -
j_call: TRBJ1-5
v_call: TRBV4-1
cdr3_aa: CASSRDRGQYQPQHF
cdr3_nt: TGCGCCAGCAGCCGAGACAGGGGGCAATACCAGCCCCAGCATTTT

d_call: TRBD2
clone_size: -
j_call: TRBJ2-7
v_call: TRBV15
cdr3_aa: CATSSVAGLSSYEQYF
cdr3_nt: TGTGCCACCAGCTCGGTAGCGGGGTTAAGCTCCTACGAGCAGTACTTC

d_call: -
clone_size: -
j_call: TRBJ1-1
v_call: TRBV6-2/TRBV6-3
cdr3_aa: CASTPRRVFQNTEAFF
cdr3_nt: TGTGCCAGCACCCCTCGGCGGGTCTTCCAGAACACTGAAGCTTTCTTT

d_call: -
clone_size: -
j_call: TRBJ2-7
v_call: TRBV20-1
cdr3_aa: CSAYPSMGRDLYEQYF
cdr3_nt: TGCAGTGCTTACCCCTCGATGGGGCGGGACCTCTACGAGCAGTACTTC

d_call: -
clone_size: many
j_call: TRBJ2-7
v_call: TRBV28
cdr3_aa: CASSLAYSYEQYF
cdr3_nt: TGTGCCAGCAGTCTAGCGTACTCCTACGAGCAGTACTTC

d_call: -
clone_size: -
j_call: TRBJ1-1
v_call: TRBV5-1
cdr3_aa: CASSEGHMNTEAFF
cdr3_nt: TGCGCCAGCAGCGAGGGGCATATGAACACTGAAGCTTTCTTT

d_call: -
clone_size: -
j_call: TRBJ2-5
v_call: TRBV10-3
cdr3_aa: CATWDPKTKETQYF
cdr3_nt: TGTGCCACTTGGGACCCAAAGACGAAAGAGACCCAGTACTTC

d_call: -
clone_size: few
j_call: TRBJ2-2
v_call: TRBV29-1
cdr3_aa: CSVKAGLDGGELFF
cdr3_nt: TGCAGCGTTAAGGCAGGCCTGGATGGGGGGGAGCTGTTTTTT

d_call: -
clone_size: -
j_call: TRBJ2-7
v_call: TRBV7-9
cdr3_aa: CASSFLQSAEQYF
cdr3_nt: TGTGCCAGCAGCTTCTTGCAGAGCGCCGAGCAGTACTTC

d_call: -
clone_size: many
j_call: TRBJ2-7
v_call: TRBV28
cdr3_aa: CASSSLSYEQYF
cdr3_nt: TGTGCCAGTAGTTCTTTGTCCTACGAGCAGTACTTC

d_call: -
clone_size: many
j_call: TRBJ1-5
v_call: TRBV6-5
cdr3_aa: CASSYVAGDQPQHF
cdr3_nt: TGTGCCAGCAGTTACGTGGCAGGGGATCAGCCCCAGCATTTT

d_call: -
clone_size: few
j_call: TRBJ1-5
v_call: TRBV9
cdr3_aa: CASSLYDSNQPQHF
cdr3_nt: TGTGCCAGCAGCCTTTACGATAGCAATCAGCCCCAGCATTTT

d_call: -
clone_size: many
j_call: TRBJ2-5
v_call: TRBV7-3
cdr3_aa: CASSLSGQTQETQYF
cdr3_nt: TGTGCCAGCAGCTTATCTGGTCAGACCCAAGAGACCCAGTACTTC

d_call: -
clone_size: few
j_call: TRBJ2-4
v_call: TRBV12-3/TRBV12-4
cdr3_aa: CASSSPGPAPENIQYF
cdr3_nt: TGTGCCAGCAGTTCCCCAGGACCGGCCCCCGAAAACATTCAGTACTTC

d_call: TRBD1
clone_size: -
j_call: TRBJ1-2
v_call: TRBV9
cdr3_aa: CASSVTGGTNYGYTF
cdr3_nt: TGTGCCAGCAGCGTGACAGGGGGCACTAACTATGGCTACACCTTC

d_call: TRBD1
clone_size: few
j_call: TRBJ1-2
v_call: TRBV3-1
cdr3_aa: CASSIQGADVRGYTF
cdr3_nt: TGTGCCAGCAGCATACAGGGGGCTGACGTCCGTGGCTACACCTTC

d_call: -
clone_size: few
j_call: TRBJ2-4
v_call: TRBV13
cdr3_aa: CASSLDRDIQYF
cdr3_nt: TGTGCCAGCAGCTTAGACAGAGACATTCAGTACTTC

d_call: -
clone_size: few
j_call: TRBJ1-1
v_call: TRBV30
cdr3_aa: CAWSGTAEAFF
cdr3_nt: TGTGCCTGGAGTGGGACAGCTGAAGCTTTCTTT

d_call: -
clone_size: few
j_call: TRBJ1-5
v_call: TRBV19
cdr3_aa: CASSISDYSNQPQHF
cdr3_nt: TGTGCCAGTAGTATTTCGGACTATAGCAATCAGCCCCAGCATTTT

d_call: TRBD2
clone_size: -
j_call: TRBJ2-7
v_call: TRBV28
cdr3_aa: CAGGGLAGGPSRQYF
cdr3_nt: TGTGCCGGCGGGGGACTAGCGGGAGGGCCTTCGAGGCAGTACTTC

d_call: TRBD2
clone_size: -
j_call: TRBJ2-1
v_call: TRBV28
cdr3_aa: CASSPRSGGLAVNNEQFF
cdr3_nt: TGTGCCAGCAGTCCCCGGTCGGGTGGACTAGCGGTTAACAATGAGCAGTTCTTC

d_call: TRBD2
clone_size: few
j_call: TRBJ2-5
v_call: TRBV6-1
cdr3_aa: CASSRTSLGETQYF
cdr3_nt: TGTGCCAGCAGCCGGACTAGCCTTGGAGAGACCCAGTACTTC

d_call: -
clone_size: many
j_call: TRBJ1-2
v_call: TRBV6-1
cdr3_aa: CASSEPGLNYGYTF
cdr3_nt: TGTGCCAGCAGTGAACCGGGACTTAACTATGGCTACACCTTC